A single sample is the source of the 8 T cell receptor beta chains below, sequenced in a study of human T cells and chemical hapten exposure. TCRdb processed the RACE reads anew with MiXCR; each CDR3 protein has one entry. The table lists approximately 73,000 distinct CDR3 sequences, under 13% of them singletons. Indicated time point: patch test 1, 2 weeks after DPC sensitization. The treatment here: therapeutic diphenylcyclopropenone sensitization with weekly scalp DPC. Sequenced material: whole blood, taken in connection with sensitization to the hapten diphenylcyclopropenone (DPC). These TCRs come from a woman aged 50 to 65 with alopecia areata. Some clones in this sample may be carry-over from other donors' samples.

The table lists this clonotype with many counts. V gene TRBV5-4 combines with J gene TRBJ1-2; 8 nucleotides agree with TRBD1. Germline assignment: CDR1 SGHNT and CDR2 YYREEE (reference sequence). This CDR3 region has 15 residues. V lost 3 bases and J lost 5; bases outside the gene matches: 9. CDR3 sequence: CASSYPGGAGYGYTF. CDR3 sequence (DNA): TGTGCCAGCAGCTATCCAGGGGGCGCGGGGTATGGCTACACCTTC.

The chain joins TRBV7-2 to TRBJ2-3; 9 bases fit TRBD2. Germline V gene sequence: CDR1 SGHTA, CDR2 FQGNSA. This CDR3 has 16 residues. Trimming cost V 11 bases and J 0 bases; bases outside gene matches: 12. CDR3 in amino acids: CACSGRGGPSTDTQYF. In DNA form, the CDR3 reads TGTGCCTGTAGCGGGAGAGGGGGACCTAGCACAGATACGCAGTATTTT.

The table lists this clonotype with a few counts. V usage is TRBV7-3 and J usage is TRBJ2-6; D uncertain. The germline CDR1 and CDR2 sequences are SGHTA and FQGTGA. V lost 2 bases and J lost 0, with 11 bases in between. The CDR3 contains 17 residues. The CDR3 spells CASSLGQALSGANVLTF. The CDR3 DNA follows: TGTGCCAGCAGCTTAGGGCAGGCTCTCTCTGGGGCCAACGTCCTGACTTTC.

This clonotype has more than one count but fewer than ten. The CDR3 here is CASSLSSSGRYEQYF. CDR3 DNA: TGTGCCAGCAGTTTATCGTCTAGCGGGAGGTACGAGCAGTACTTC. The chain joins TRBV28 to TRBJ2-7, with 11 nucleotides matching TRBD2. The CDR3 is 15 amino acids. Trimming cost V 1 base and J 4 bases; bases outside gene matches: 3. Germline V gives CDR1 MDHEN, CDR2 SYDVKM.

This clonotype appeared a few times. CDR3 loop: CASSPLGTGEGETQYF. As DNA, the CDR3 is TGTGCCAGCAGCCCGCTAGGGACAGGGGAAGGAGAGACCCAGTACTTC. The rearrangement joins TRBV7-3 to TRBJ2-5; 10 bases line up with TRBD1. The CDR3 sequence is 16 residues long. The V segment lost 5 bases and the J segment 4 bases; nucleotides outside the gene matches: 10. CDR1 and CDR2 from the germline V gene are SGHTA and FQGTGA.

The table lists this clonotype with a few counts. In DNA, the CDR3 is TGTGCCAGCAGTCCCTCGCGACAGTGGAGCACAGATACGCAGTATTTT. Translation gives CASSPSRQWSTDTQYF. The J gene is TRBJ2-3, the V gene TRBV27; D is possibly TRBD1 (5 bases). The CDR3 has 16 amino acids. The V end was cut by 5 bases, the J end by 0 bases, with 15 bases between. Germline-derived CDR1 and CDR2 are MNHEY and SMNVEV (reference sequence).

This clonotype turned up a few times. The J gene is TRBJ2-2, the V gene TRBV11-2; 7 positions agree with TRBD1. The CDR3 is made up of 14 amino acids. CDR1 is SGHAT and CDR2 is FQNNGV in the germline V gene. With V trimmed by 7 bases and J by 1 base, 3 bases remained unmatched. CDR3 in amino acids: CASKQGRNTGELFF. In DNA form, the CDR3 reads TGTGCCAGCAAACAGGGGCGGAACACCGGGGAGCTGTTTTTT. The whole variable domain, remainder taken from reference TRBV11-2 and TRBJ2-2, is EAGVAQSPRYKIIEKRQSVAFWCNPISGHATLYWYQQILGQGPKLLIQFQNNGVVDDSQLPKDRFSAERLKGVDSTLKIQPAKLEDSAVYLCASKQGRNTGELFFGEGSRLTVL.

The chain links TRBV29-1 to TRBJ2-7; the D gene could be TRBD1 or TRBD2 (5 bases each). CDR3 size: 13 residues. Between the trimmed V and J ends, which lost 2 bases and 3 bases, there was a span of 11 bases. Germline assignment: CDR1 SQVTM and CDR2 ANQGSEA. The CDR3 spells CSVEKRQGYEQYF. The CDR3 nucleotides are TGCAGCGTTGAAAAGCGGCAGGGCTACGAGCAGTACTTC.